What follows are 11 T cell receptor beta chains derived from one specimen sequenced in a study of identical twins. TCRdb processed the 5' RACE reads anew with MiXCR; each CDR3 protein has one entry. The repertoire holds 400,000 to 650,000 distinct CDR3 sequences, with 20% to 25% as singletons. These sequences were also reported in another study, on T cells expressing NK-cell markers.

The sample was CD4+ T cells sorted from blood. These TCRs come from a woman younger than 30 in good health.

The rearrangement links TRBV12-3 or TRBV12-4 to TRBJ2-3; weak D call: TRBD1 (5 bases). CDR3 length: 15 amino acids. Trimming left V 1 base short and J 6 bases short, with 14 bases between. CDR3 DNA: TGTGCCAGCAGTTTAGGACCCAGAGCAGGGGATACGCAGTATTTT. Protein: CASSLGPRAGDTQYF.

This clonotype was seen just once. The chain combines TRBV7-2 with TRBJ2-1, with 10 positions matching TRBD2. Germline trimming cut 2 bases from V and 10 bases from J; bases unmatched to any gene: 8. Germline V CDR1 and CDR2: SGHTA, FQGNSA. The CDR3 runs to 15 residues. CDR3 amino acids: CASSLRAGGPGEQFF. The CDR3 coding sequence is TGTGCCAGCAGCTTACGAGCGGGAGGGCCGGGAGAGCAGTTCTTC.

In this sample, this clonotype turned up a few times. This chain joins TRBV5-5 and TRBJ2-2; weak D call: TRBD2 (5 bases). Germline-derived CDR1 and CDR2 are SGHKS and YYEKEE (reference sequence). The length of the CDR3 is 14 residues. Trimming took off 4 bases at V and 6 bases at J, with 13 bases between the two ends. For the CDR3, the DNA is TGTGCCAGCAGCCGAGGGTCGGCTTCCGGGGAGCTGTTTTTT. Translated: CASSRGSASGELFF.

The CDR3 here is CASSLGSGASYEQYF. The DNA for the CDR3 is TGCGCCAGCAGCTTGGGTTCGGGGGCCTCCTACGAGCAGTACTTC. The chain combines TRBV5-1 with TRBJ2-7, with D perhaps matching TRBD1 or TRBD2 (6 bases each). Germline V gives CDR1 SGHRS, CDR2 YFSETQ. The CDR3 length is 15 residues. Deletions cut 0 bases from V and 0 bases from J, with 10 bases between.

This clonotype was seen more than once but under ten times. V usage is TRBV18 and J usage is TRBJ1-1; D possibly corresponds to TRBD1 (5 bases). The V end was cut by 1 base, the J end by 6 bases, with 15 bases between. Germline V CDR1 and CDR2: KGHSH, LQKENI. The CDR3 has 15 amino acids. The CDR3 DNA sequence: TGTGCCAGCTCACCACGGGGCGGTAATGGGGCTGAAGCTTTCTTT. It encodes CASSPRGGNGAEAFF.

The chain links TRBV7-9 to TRBJ2-7; 7 positions agree with TRBD2. Germline CDR1 SEHNR, CDR2 FQNEAQ (reference sequence). The CDR3 totals 14 residues. Trimming took 1 base from V and 5 from J; bases not matched to a gene: 5. The CDR3 DNA follows: TGTGCCAGCAGCTTAGTGCGGGAGCTAGACGAGCAGTACTTC. Translation: CASSLVRELDEQYF.

This clonotype turned up a few times. This chain joins TRBV9 and TRBJ2-5; 11 bases agree with TRBD2. With V trimmed by 3 bases and J by 5 bases, 9 bases remained unmatched. The length of the CDR3 is 16 residues. Germline CDR1 and CDR2: SGDLS and YYNGEE. In DNA form, the CDR3 reads TGTGCCAGCAGCGGTACTAGCGGGAGCTTTGGGGAGACCCAGTACTTC. This codes for CASSGTSGSFGETQYF.

The sample holds a few counts of this clonotype. This rearrangement joins TRBV7-2 to TRBJ2-7, with 8 bases that match TRBD2. Germline V CDR1 and CDR2: SGHTA, FQGNSA. Trimming removed 1 base from V and 3 bases from J; junction bases left unmatched: 5. This CDR3 is 15 amino acids long. The CDR3 bases are TGTGCCAGCAGCTTAGTTACTAGCGGAGTCTACGAGCAGTACTTC. This encodes CASSLVTSGVYEQYF.

In this sample, this clonotype turned up once. V usage is TRBV20-1 and J usage is TRBJ1-5; D not resolved. The CDR3 sequence is 14 residues long. Trimming stripped 6 bases from V and 2 bases from J, with 14 bases between. Germline assignment: CDR1 DFQATT and CDR2 SNEGSKA (reference sequence). CDR3 protein: CSAARSQGNQPQHF. The DNA for the CDR3 is TGCAGTGCCGCTCGGTCCCAGGGCAATCAGCCCCAGCATTTT.

This clonotype was picked up a small number of times. This chain joins TRBV5-1 and TRBJ1-1; the D gene is possibly TRBD1 (5 bases). The V end lost 5 bases, the J end lost 7 bases, and 9 bases lay between the germline ends. The V gene's germline CDR1 is SGHRS and CDR2 YFSETQ. The CDR3 runs to 11 residues. CDR3 DNA sequence: TGCGCCAGCAGATTCGGGGGTGAAGCTTTCTTT. Residues: CASRFGGEAFF.

The chain couples TRBV20-1 to TRBJ2-3; 8 positions agree with TRBD1. This CDR3 has 15 amino acids. V gave up 5 bases and J gave up 2 bases; unmatched junction bases: 9. Germline V gene data show CDR1 as DFQATT and CDR2 as SNEGSKA (reference sequence). CDR3 in amino acids: CSAPRTGRPTDTQYF. For the CDR3, the DNA is TGCAGTGCTCCTCGGACAGGGAGGCCCACAGATACGCAGTATTTT.